This T cell receptor (beta chain) came from a study of T-cell memory formation after mild COVID-19. Study information: The TCR clusters were mostly specific to one donor. Study-level results: Clones that shrank (day 15 to 85) were balanced CD4/CD8, whereas later expanders leaned CD4+.

TCR alpha and TCR beta cDNA libraries with sample barcodes and UMIs came from 5'RACE using constant-segment primers. TCRdb fed the 5' RACE reads into MiXCR, producing one record per CDR3 protein. The sample records some 490,000 distinct CDR3 sequences, 15% to 20% being singletons. This clonotype has more than one count but fewer than ten. Its antigen is still unknown. There are 12 residues in the CDR3. Sequencing used PBMCs or a T cell subset sorted from them (not recorded which). V usage is TRBV21-1 and J usage is TRBJ1-2; the table gives TRBD1 as D, unverified against the DNA. TRBV21-1 has pseudogene status. The TCR comes from an adult woman who had mild COVID-19 (a few samples of this study predate the infection). Cell type and time point are not known. The CDR3 spells CARGARGGGYTF. DNA for the CDR3: TGTGCCAGGGGGGCGCGAGGGGGTGGCTACACCTTC.